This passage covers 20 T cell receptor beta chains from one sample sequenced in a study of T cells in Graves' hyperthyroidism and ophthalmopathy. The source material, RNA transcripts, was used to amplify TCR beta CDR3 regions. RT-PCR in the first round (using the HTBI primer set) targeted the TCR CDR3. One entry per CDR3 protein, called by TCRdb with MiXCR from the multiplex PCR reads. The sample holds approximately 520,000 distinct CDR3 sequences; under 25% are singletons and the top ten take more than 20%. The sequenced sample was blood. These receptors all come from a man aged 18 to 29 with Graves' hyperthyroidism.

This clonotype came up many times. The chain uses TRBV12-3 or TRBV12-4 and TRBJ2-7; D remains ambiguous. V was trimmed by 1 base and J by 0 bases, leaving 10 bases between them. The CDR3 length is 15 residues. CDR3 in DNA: TGTGCCAGCAGTTTAGTGGGCAGGAGCTCCTACGAGCAGTACTTC. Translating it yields CASSLVGRSSYEQYF.

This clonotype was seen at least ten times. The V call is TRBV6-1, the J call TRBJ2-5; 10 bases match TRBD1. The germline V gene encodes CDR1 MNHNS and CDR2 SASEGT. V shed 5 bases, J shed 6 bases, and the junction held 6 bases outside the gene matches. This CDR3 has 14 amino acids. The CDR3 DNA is TGTGCCAGCAGTACGACAGGGGGCGCCCAGACCCAGTACTTC. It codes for CASSTTGGAQTQYF.

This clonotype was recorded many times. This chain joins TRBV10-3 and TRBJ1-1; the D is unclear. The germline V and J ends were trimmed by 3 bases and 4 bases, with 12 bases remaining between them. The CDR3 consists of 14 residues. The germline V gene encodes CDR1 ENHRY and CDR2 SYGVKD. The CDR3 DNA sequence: TGTGCCATCAGTGATTTTGGGCTGAGCACTGAAGCTTTCTTT. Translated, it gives CAISDFGLSTEAFF.

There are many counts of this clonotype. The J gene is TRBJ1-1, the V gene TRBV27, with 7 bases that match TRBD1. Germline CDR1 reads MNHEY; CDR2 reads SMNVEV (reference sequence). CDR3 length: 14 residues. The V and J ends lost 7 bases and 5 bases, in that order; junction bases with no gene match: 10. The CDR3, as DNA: TGTGCCAGCAAACCAGGGGGGGAGCCAACTGAAGCTTTCTTT. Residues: CASKPGGEPTEAFF.

The CDR3 sequence is CASSHDFRYQPQHF. Here the CDR3 DNA reads TGCGCCAGCAGCCACGACTTCCGTTATCAGCCCCAGCATTTT. The V gene is TRBV4-1, the J gene TRBJ1-5; D call uncertain. The V and J ends lost 3 bases and 5 bases respectively, with 11 bases between them. CDR1 is MGHRA and CDR2 is YSYEKL in the germline V gene. This CDR3 is built from 14 residues.

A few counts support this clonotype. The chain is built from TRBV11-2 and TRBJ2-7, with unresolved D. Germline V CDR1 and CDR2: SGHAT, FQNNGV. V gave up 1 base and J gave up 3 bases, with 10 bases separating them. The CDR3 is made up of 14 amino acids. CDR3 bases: TGTGCCAGCAGCTTAGTTAAAAGGTACTACGAGCAGTACTTC. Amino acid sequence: CASSLVKRYYEQYF.

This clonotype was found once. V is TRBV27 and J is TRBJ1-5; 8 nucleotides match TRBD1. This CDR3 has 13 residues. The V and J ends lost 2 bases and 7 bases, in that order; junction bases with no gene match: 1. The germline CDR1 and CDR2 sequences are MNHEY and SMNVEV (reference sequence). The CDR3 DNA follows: TGTGCCAGCAGTTTAAGGACAGGGCAGCCCCAGCATTTT. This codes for CASSLRTGQPQHF.

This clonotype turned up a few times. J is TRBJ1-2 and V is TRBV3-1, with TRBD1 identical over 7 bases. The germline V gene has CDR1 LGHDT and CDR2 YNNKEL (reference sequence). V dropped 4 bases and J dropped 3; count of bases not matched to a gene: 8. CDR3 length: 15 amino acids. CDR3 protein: CASSRTGEEHYGYTF. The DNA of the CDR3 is TGTGCCAGCAGCCGTACAGGGGAAGAACACTATGGCTACACCTTC.

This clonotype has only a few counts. The CDR3 protein is CASSLAVGANQPQHF. The CDR3 nucleotides read TGTGCCAGCAGCTTAGCGGTGGGAGCCAATCAGCCCCAGCATTTT. The rearrangement uses TRBV7-8 and TRBJ1-5, with D uncertain. CDR1 and CDR2 from the germline V gene are SGHVS and FQNEAQ. The CDR3 has 15 residues. The V end lost 0 bases, the J end lost 3 bases, and 9 bases lay between the germline ends.

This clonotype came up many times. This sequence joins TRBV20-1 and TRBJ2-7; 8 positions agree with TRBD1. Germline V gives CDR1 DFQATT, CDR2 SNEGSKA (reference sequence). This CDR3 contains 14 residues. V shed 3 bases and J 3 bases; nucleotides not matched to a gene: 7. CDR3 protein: CSASYEQGGYEQYF. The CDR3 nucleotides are TGCAGTGCTAGTTACGAACAGGGGGGCTACGAGCAGTACTTC.

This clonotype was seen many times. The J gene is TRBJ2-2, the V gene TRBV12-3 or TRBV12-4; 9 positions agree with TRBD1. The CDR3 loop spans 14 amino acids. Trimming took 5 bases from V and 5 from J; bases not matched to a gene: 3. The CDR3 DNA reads TGTGCCAGCAGTCCCGGGACAGGGACCGGGGAGCTGTTTTTT. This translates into CASSPGTGTGELFF.

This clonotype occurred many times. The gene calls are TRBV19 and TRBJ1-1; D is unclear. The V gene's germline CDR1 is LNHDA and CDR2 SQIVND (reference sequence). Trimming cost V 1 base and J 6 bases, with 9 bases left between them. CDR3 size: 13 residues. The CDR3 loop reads CASSIVGYAEAFF. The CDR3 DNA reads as TGTGCCAGTAGTATAGTGGGTTACGCTGAAGCTTTCTTT.

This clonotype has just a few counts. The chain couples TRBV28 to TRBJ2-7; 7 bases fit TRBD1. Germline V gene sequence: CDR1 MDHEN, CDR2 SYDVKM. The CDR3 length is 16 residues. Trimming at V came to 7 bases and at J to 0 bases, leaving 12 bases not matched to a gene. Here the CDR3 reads CASTPERGQRSYEQYF. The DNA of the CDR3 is TGTGCCAGCACCCCCGAGAGGGGACAGCGCTCCTACGAGCAGTACTTC.

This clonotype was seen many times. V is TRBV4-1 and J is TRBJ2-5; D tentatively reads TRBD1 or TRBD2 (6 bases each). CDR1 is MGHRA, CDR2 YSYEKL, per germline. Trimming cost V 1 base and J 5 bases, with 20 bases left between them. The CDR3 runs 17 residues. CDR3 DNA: TGCGCCAGCAGCCAAGGAAATCTTAGGGGGGCCCGGGAGACCCAGTACTTC. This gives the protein CASSQGNLRGARETQYF.

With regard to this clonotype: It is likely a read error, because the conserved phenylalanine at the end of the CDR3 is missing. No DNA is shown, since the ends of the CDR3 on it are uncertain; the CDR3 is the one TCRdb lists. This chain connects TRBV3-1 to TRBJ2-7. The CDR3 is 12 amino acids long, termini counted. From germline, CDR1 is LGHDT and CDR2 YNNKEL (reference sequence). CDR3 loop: CASSQDWPQVYL.

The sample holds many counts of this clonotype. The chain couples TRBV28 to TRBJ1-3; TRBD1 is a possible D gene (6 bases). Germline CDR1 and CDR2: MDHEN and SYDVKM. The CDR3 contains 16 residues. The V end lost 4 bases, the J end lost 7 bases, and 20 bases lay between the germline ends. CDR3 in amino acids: CASSSLRGPGWNTIYF. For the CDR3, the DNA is TGTGCCAGCAGTTCCCTCCGGGGGCCCGGATGGAACACCATATATTTT.

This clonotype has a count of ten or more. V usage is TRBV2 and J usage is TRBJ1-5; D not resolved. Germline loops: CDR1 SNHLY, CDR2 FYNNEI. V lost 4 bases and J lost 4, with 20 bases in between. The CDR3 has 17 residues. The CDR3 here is CASSARQSGPGNQPQHF. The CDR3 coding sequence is TGTGCCAGCAGTGCCCGACAATCCGGGCCGGGGAATCAGCCCCAGCATTTT.

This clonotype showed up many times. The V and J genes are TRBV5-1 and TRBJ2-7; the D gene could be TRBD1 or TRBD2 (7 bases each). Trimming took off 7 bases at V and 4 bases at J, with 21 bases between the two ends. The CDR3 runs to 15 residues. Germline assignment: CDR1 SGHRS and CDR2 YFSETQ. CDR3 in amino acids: CASSPGGGALYEQYF. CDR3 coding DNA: TGCGCCAGCTCTCCAGGGGGAGGGGCGCTTTACGAGCAGTACTTC.

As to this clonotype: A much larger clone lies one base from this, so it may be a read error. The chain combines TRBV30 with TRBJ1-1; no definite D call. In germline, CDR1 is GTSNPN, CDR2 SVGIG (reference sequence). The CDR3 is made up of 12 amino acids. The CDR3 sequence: CAWSVFNTEACF. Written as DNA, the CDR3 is TGTGCCTGGAGTGTTTTTAACACTGAAGCTTGCTTT.

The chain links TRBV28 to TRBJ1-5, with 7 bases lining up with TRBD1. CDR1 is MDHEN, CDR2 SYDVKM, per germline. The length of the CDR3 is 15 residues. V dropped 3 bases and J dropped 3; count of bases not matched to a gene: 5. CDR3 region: CASSFRDRNNQPQHF. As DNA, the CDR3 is TGTGCCAGCAGTTTCCGGGACAGAAACAATCAGCCCCAGCATTTT.